This is a list of T cell receptor beta chains from one sample in a study of T cell changes during pregnancy in multiple sclerosis. Method: immunoSEQ multiplex PCR; TCRdb's copy keeps in-frame clones and lacks some. Among tens of thousands of clones listed, about 91% were seen once. This specimen was peripheral blood, taken after pregnancy. The receptor set was obtained from a female donor with multiple sclerosis, enrolled in a pregnancy study. Each CDR3 is given with its conserved first and last residue. The D gene is left open where the match is weak. Clone size is shown for a subset of rows, as once, few, many or a class of expanded clone.

CDR3aa,CDR3nt,j_gene,v_gene,d_gene,abundance
CASKTTGVYEAFF,TGTGCCAGTAAAACTACAGGGGTTTATGAAGCTTTCTTT,TRBJ1-1,TRBV6-1,TRBD1,-
CASSEIQGVEAFF,TGTGCCAGCAGTGAGATTCAGGGGGTCGAAGCTTTCTTT,TRBJ1-1,TRBV2,TRBD1,-
CAWTRTRDRDPVGGYTF,TGTGCCTGGACTCGGACCCGGGACAGGGACCCCGTGGGAGGCTACACCTTC,TRBJ1-2,TRBV30,TRBD1,-
CAWSVSGGAGNQPQHF,TGTGCCTGGAGTGTTTCTGGGGGGGCTGGCAATCAGCCCCAGCATTTT,TRBJ1-5,TRBV30,-,-
CASSLGGGKTEAFF,TGTGCCAGCAGCTTAGGGGGGGGGAAGACTGAAGCTTTCTTT,TRBJ1-1,TRBV11-1,-,-
CASSVEGQGVLQETQYF,TGTGCCAGCAGCGTAGAGGGACAGGGGGTCCTTCAAGAGACCCAGTACTTC,TRBJ2-5,TRBV9,TRBD1,-
CSANRGLEQFF,TGCAGTGCCAACAGGGGTCTTGAGCAGTTCTTC,TRBJ2-1,TRBV20-1,TRBD1,-
CAISLAGGVNEQFF,TGTGCCATCTCCCTTGCGGGGGGGGTTAATGAGCAGTTCTTC,TRBJ2-1,TRBV7-2,TRBD2,-
CASSVLPRTHTEAFF,TGTGCCAGCAGCGTTCTCCCCAGGACTCACACTGAAGCTTTCTTT,TRBJ1-1,TRBV9,-,-
CASSLVDNEAFF,TGTGCCAGCAGCTTAGTAGACAATGAAGCTTTCTTT,TRBJ1-1,TRBV7-2,-,once
CASTPGRGSYEQYF,TGTGCCAGCACCCCTGGCCGGGGGAGCTACGAGCAGTACTTC,TRBJ2-7,TRBV13,-,-
CVEGGGKIEQFF,TGTGTCGAAGGGGGGGGGAAGATTGAGCAGTTCTTC,TRBJ2-1,TRBV5-4,-,-
CASSEWGRYTDTQYF,TGTGCCAGCAGTGAGTGGGGCAGATACACAGATACGCAGTATTTT,TRBJ2-3,TRBV6-1,-,once
CASSPGQAVNTEAFF,TGCGCCAGCAGCCCTGGACAGGCTGTGAACACTGAAGCTTTCTTT,TRBJ1-1,TRBV4-1,TRBD1,-
CASSQAAGIGTQYF,TGCGCCAGCAGCCAAGCAGCGGGTATAGGGACCCAGTACTTC,TRBJ2-5,TRBV4-3,-,-
CASSQDSQGHYNEQFF,TGCGCCAGCAGCCAAGATTCCCAAGGACACTACAATGAGCAGTTCTTC,TRBJ2-1,TRBV4-1,-,-
CASSRSPGTVRNTEAFF,TGTGCCAGCAGCAGAAGTCCCGGGACAGTGAGAAACACTGAAGCTTTCTTT,TRBJ1-1,TRBV7-6,TRBD1,-
CASNHRGTEAFF,TGTGCCAGTAACCACAGGGGGACTGAAGCTTTCTTT,TRBJ1-1,TRBV19,TRBD1,few
CASSLRQGGTDTQYF,TGTGCCAGCAGCTTGAGACAGGGGGGAACAGATACGCAGTATTTT,TRBJ2-3,TRBV5-4,TRBD1,-
CASSSDPGTGEYEQYF,TGTGCCAGCAGCTCCGACCCCGGGACAGGGGAATACGAGCAGTACTTC,TRBJ2-7,TRBV7-2,TRBD1,-
CASSYTRGRPETQYF,TGTGCCAGCAGTTACACCAGGGGGCGGCCAGAGACCCAGTACTTC,TRBJ2-5,TRBV6-5,TRBD1,-
CASSKEGAKGYTF,TGTGCCAGCAGCAAAGAGGGAGCTAAGGGCTACACCTTC,TRBJ1-2,TRBV21-1,-,-
CASRASGTHTDTQYF,TGTGCCAGCAGGGCTTCCGGGACTCACACAGATACGCAGTATTTT,TRBJ2-3,TRBV6-6,-,-
CASSVQGTGQYF,TGTGCCAGCAGCGTACAGGGGACGGGGCAGTACTTC,TRBJ2-7,TRBV7-2,TRBD1,-
CASSRALRGGSTDTQYF,TGTGCCAGCAGTCGCGCCTTACGCGGGGGGAGCACAGATACGCAGTATTTT,TRBJ2-3,TRBV27,TRBD2,-
CASSIQSTGYEQYF,TGTGCCAGTAGTATTCAGAGTACAGGCTACGAGCAGTACTTC,TRBJ2-7,TRBV19,-,-
CASSRGGTEAFF,TGCGCCAGCAGCCGGGGGGGCACTGAAGCTTTCTTT,TRBJ1-1,TRBV4-3,-,-
CASSPRQGLREQYF,TGTGCCAGCAGCCCTAGACAGGGCCTGAGGGAGCAGTACTTC,TRBJ2-7,TRBV5-4,TRBD1,few
CASSFLDRGRETQYF,TGTGCCAGCAGCTTTCTCGACAGGGGTCGGGAGACCCAGTACTTC,TRBJ2-5,TRBV7-2,TRBD1,-
CASSSRGAQKTEAFF,TGTGCCAGCAGCTCCAGGGGGGCCCAGAAGACTGAAGCTTTCTTT,TRBJ1-1,TRBV7-2,TRBD1,-
CASRSDAEGGGLNTEAFF,TGTGCCAGCAGAAGTGATGCTGAAGGTGGAGGGTTGAACACTGAAGCTTTCTTT,TRBJ1-1,TRBV7-9,-,-
CASSLASGGIDTQYF,TGTGCCAGCAGCTTGGCTAGCGGGGGAATAGATACGCAGTATTTT,TRBJ2-3,TRBV5-6,TRBD2,once
CASKRTGLTNEKLFF,TGTGCCAGCAAAAGAACAGGGTTAACTAATGAAAAACTGTTTTTT,TRBJ1-4,TRBV9,-,once
CASSPRQLYGYTF,TGTGCCAGCAGCCCCCGACAGCTCTATGGCTACACCTTC,TRBJ1-2,TRBV7-9,-,once
CASSLEGGASTEAFF,TGTGCCAGCAGCTTGGAAGGGGGCGCGAGCACTGAAGCTTTCTTT,TRBJ1-1,TRBV7-9,TRBD1,-
CASSPSRAYEQYF,TGTGCCAGCAGCCCGTCTAGAGCCTACGAGCAGTACTTC,TRBJ2-7,TRBV5-6,-,-
CASSLDRQRGYTF,TGTGCCAGCAGCTTGGACAGGCAGCGTGGCTACACCTTC,TRBJ1-2,TRBV5-6,-,once
CASSVPRDSSSPYEQYF,TGTGCCAGCAGCGTCCCTCGGGACAGTTCATCCCCCTACGAGCAGTACTTC,TRBJ2-7,TRBV9,TRBD1,-
CASSVDWGQGYTEAFF,TGTGCCAGCAGCGTAGATTGGGGACAGGGATACACTGAAGCTTTCTTT,TRBJ1-1,TRBV9,TRBD1,-
CASSGRGLGNTIYF,TGTGCCAGCAGTGGACGAGGGTTGGGAAACACCATATATTTT,TRBJ1-3,TRBV6-1,-,few
CAVREGRASVDEQYF,TGTGCCGTCCGGGAGGGGCGGGCATCGGTGGACGAGCAGTACTTC,TRBJ2-7,TRBV7-9,TRBD2,-
CASSIRDRFNEKLFF,TGTGCCAGCAGTATCCGGGACAGGTTTAATGAAAAACTGTTTTTT,TRBJ1-4,TRBV5-4,TRBD1,once
CASSIDSYGYTF,TGTGCCAGCAGTATAGACAGCTATGGCTACACCTTC,TRBJ1-2,TRBV7-2,-,-
CASSQGNRVTETQYF,TGCGCCAGCAGCCAGGGTAACAGGGTGACGGAGACCCAGTACTTC,TRBJ2-5,TRBV4-3,-,-
CASSFNRGETYEQYF,TGTGCCAGCAGCTTTAACCGGGGGGAAACCTACGAGCAGTACTTC,TRBJ2-7,TRBV7-2,TRBD2,once